Below, one T cell receptor (beta chain) is given with its context. These data are taken from a study of blood T cell repertoires in COVID-19. For the study at large: The United States, Italy and Spain provided the acute and convalescent COVID-19 samples.

This table comes from immunoSEQ multiplex PCR, and its TCRdb copy is limited to in-frame clones, with some not included. Seen here are about 190,000 clones, around 85% observed once, and the top ten hold around an eighth. This TCR was sampled from a man between 50 and 59 years old who had recovered from COVID-19. The source material was peripheral blood.

CDR3 residues: CASSVLSGREGVNEQFF. CDR3 DNA sequence: TGTGCCAGCAGCGTACTAAGCGGGAGGGAGGGGGTCAATGAGCAGTTCTTC. The chain has TRBV9 and TRBJ2-1; 10 bases line up with TRBD2. The V segment lost 1 base and the J segment 6 bases; nucleotides outside the gene matches: 10. The CDR3 is 17 amino acids. Germline CDR1 reads SGDLS; CDR2 reads YYNGEE.